This T cell receptor (beta chain) was observed in a study of brain T cells in children with intractable seizures. The V end lost 8 bases, the J end lost 5 bases, and 18 bases lay between the germline ends. CDR1 is SQVTM and CDR2 is ANQGSEA in the germline V gene. This CDR3 has 13 residues. Only cases whose brain tissue showed the highest T cell transcript signatures were sequenced. Measured with immunoSEQ multiplex PCR; TCRdb has only the in-frame clones, and not every one. The profile shows about 22,000 clones, roughly 94% of them singletons. This clone was counted once. The chain employs TRBV29-1 and TRBJ1-2; D might be TRBD1 (6 bases). This material consisted of peripheral blood, taken at surgery. This receptor was obtained from a boy aged 5 to 17 with focal cortical dysplasia and intractable seizures. The CDR3 protein is CSCPPGRGYGYTF. The CDR3 nucleotides read TGCAGCTGCCCACCCGGAAGGGGGTATGGCTACACCTTC.